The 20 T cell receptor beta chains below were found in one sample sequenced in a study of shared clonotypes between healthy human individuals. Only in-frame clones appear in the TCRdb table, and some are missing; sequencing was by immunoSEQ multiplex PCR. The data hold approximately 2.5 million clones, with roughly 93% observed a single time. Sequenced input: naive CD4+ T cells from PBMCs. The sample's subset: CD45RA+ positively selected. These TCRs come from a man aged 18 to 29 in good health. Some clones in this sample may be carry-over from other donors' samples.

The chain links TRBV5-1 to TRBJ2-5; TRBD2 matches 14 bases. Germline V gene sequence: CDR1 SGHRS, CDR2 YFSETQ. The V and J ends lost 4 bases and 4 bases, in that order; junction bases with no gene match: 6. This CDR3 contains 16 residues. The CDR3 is CASSAGTSGSRETQYF. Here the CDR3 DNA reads TGCGCCAGCAGCGCGGGGACTAGCGGGAGTAGAGAGACCCAGTACTTC.

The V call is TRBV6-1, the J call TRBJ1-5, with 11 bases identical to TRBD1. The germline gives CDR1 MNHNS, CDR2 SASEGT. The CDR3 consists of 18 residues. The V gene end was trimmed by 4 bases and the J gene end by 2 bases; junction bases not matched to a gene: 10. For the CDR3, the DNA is TGTGCCAGCAGTGGATGGACAGGGGGCAATTTTCGCAATCAGCCCCAGCATTTT. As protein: CASSGWTGGNFRNQPQHF.

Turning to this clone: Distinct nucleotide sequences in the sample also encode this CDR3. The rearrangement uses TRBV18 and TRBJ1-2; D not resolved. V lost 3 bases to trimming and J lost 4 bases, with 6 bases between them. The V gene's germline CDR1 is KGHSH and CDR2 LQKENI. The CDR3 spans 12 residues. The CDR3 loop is CASSPEGYGYTF. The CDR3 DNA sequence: TGTGCCAGCTCACCCGAGGGCTATGGCTACACCTTC.

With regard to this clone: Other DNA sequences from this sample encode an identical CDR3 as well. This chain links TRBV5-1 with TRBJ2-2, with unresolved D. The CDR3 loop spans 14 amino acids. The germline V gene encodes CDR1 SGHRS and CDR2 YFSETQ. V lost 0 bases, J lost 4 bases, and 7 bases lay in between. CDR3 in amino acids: CASSLVLGTGELFF. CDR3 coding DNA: TGCGCCAGCAGCTTGGTACTTGGCACCGGGGAGCTGTTTTTT.

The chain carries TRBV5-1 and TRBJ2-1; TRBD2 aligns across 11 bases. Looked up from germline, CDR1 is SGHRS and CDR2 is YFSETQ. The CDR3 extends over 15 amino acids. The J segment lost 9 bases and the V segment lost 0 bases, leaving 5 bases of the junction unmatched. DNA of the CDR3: TGCGCCAGCAGCTTGGTAGCGGGAGGGCCGGGTGAGCAGTTCTTC. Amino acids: CASSLVAGGPGEQFF.

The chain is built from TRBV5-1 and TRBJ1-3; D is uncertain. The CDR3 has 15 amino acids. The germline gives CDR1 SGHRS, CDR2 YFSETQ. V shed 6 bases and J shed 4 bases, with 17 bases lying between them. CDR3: CASITQYPTGNTIYF. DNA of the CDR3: TGCGCCAGCATAACTCAATACCCCACGGGAAACACCATATATTTT.

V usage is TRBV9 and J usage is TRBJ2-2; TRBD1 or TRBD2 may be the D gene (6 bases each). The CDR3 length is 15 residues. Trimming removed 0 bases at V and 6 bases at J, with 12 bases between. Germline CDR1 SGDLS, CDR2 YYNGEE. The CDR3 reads CASSVAVGGPGELFF. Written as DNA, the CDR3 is TGTGCCAGCAGCGTAGCTGTAGGGGGGCCCGGGGAGCTGTTTTTT.

This chain's CDR3 is CASSLWFGGYEQYF. The CDR3 coding sequence is TGTGCCAGCAGTTTATGGTTTGGGGGCTACGAGCAGTACTTC. The V gene is TRBV28, the J gene TRBJ2-7; either TRBD1 or TRBD2 may fit D (5 bases each). The germline V and J ends were trimmed by 0 bases and 3 bases, with 9 bases remaining between them. Germline-derived CDR1 and CDR2 are MDHEN and SYDVKM. The CDR3 sequence is 14 residues long.

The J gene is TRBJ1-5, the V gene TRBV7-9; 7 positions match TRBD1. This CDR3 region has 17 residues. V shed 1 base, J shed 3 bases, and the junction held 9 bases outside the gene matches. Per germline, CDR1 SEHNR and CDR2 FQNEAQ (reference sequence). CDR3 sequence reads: CASSLVTGTAVNQPQHF. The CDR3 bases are TGTGCCAGCAGCTTAGTTACCGGGACAGCCGTCAATCAGCCCCAGCATTTT.

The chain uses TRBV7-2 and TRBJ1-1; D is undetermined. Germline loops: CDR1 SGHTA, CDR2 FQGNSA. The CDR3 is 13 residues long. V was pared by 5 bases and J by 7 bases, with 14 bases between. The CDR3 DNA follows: TGTGCCAGCAGCCCCAGTCGGGGTAATGAAGCTTTCTTT. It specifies CASSPSRGNEAFF.

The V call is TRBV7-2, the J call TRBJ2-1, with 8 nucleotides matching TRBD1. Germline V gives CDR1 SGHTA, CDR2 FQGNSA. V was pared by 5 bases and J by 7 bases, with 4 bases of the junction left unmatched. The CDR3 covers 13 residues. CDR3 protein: CASSPDRDNEQFF. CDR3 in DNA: TGTGCCAGCAGCCCGGACAGGGATAATGAGCAGTTCTTC.

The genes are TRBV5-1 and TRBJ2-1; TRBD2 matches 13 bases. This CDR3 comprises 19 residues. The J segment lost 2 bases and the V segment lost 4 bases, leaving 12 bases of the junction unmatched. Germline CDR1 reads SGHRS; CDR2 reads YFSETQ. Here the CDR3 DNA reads TGCGCCAGCAGCGTGACCGGGACTAGCGGGATCCTGACCTACAATGAGCAGTTCTTC. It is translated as CASSVTGTSGILTYNEQFF.

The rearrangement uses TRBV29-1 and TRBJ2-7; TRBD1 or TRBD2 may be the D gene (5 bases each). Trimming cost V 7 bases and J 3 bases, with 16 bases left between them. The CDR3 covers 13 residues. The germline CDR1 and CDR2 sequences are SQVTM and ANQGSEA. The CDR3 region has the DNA TGCAGCGCCACCCCTGGGACGGTCTACGAGCAGTACTTC. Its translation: CSATPGTVYEQYF.

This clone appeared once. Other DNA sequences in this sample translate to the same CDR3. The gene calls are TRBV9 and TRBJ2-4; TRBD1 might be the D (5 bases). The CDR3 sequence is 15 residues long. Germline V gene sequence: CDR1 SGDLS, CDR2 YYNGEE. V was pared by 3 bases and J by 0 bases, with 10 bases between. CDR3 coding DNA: TGTGCCAGCAGCGCCTCAGGGCTAGCCAAAAACATTCAGTACTTC. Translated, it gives CASSASGLAKNIQYF.

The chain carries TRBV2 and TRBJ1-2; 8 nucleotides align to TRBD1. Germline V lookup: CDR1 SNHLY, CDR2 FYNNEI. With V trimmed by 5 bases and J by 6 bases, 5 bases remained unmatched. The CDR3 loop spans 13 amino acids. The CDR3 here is CASSRTGMNGYTF. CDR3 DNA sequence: TGTGCCAGCAGTCGGACAGGGATGAATGGCTACACCTTC.

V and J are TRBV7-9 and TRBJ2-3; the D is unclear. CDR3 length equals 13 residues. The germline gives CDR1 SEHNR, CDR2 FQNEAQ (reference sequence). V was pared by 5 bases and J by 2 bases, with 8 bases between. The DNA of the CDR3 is TGTGCCAGCAGCCCATCACACACAGATACGCAGTATTTT. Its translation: CASSPSHTDTQYF.

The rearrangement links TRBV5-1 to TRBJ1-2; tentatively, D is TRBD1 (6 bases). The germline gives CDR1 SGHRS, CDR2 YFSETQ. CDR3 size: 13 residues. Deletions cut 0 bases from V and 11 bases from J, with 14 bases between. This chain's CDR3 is CASSLGLQGEYTF. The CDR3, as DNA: TGCGCCAGCAGCTTGGGATTACAGGGCGAATACACCTTC. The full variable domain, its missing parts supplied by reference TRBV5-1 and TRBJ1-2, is KAGVTQTPRYLIKTRGQQVTLSCSPISGHRSVSWYQQTPGQGLQFLFEYFSETQRNKGNFPGRFSGRQFSNSRSEMNVSTLELGDSALYLCASSLGLQGEYTFGSGTRLTVV.

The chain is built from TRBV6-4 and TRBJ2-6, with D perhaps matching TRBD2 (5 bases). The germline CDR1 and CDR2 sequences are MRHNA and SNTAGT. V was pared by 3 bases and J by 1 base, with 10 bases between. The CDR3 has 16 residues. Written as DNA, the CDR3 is TGTGCCAGCAGTGAAACCGGACTGTCTGGGGCCAACGTCCTGACTTTC. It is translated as CASSETGLSGANVLTF.

The CDR3 loop reads CASSLARGEYNEQFF. The DNA for the CDR3 is TGTGCCAGCAGCTTAGCGAGGGGGGAATACAATGAGCAGTTCTTC. V usage is TRBV11-2 and J usage is TRBJ2-1, with D perhaps given as TRBD1 or TRBD2 (6 bases each). Germline V gene lookup returns CDR1 SGHAT and CDR2 FQNNGV. The CDR3 has 15 residues. V lost 1 base and J 4 bases, leaving 11 bases between the germline ends.

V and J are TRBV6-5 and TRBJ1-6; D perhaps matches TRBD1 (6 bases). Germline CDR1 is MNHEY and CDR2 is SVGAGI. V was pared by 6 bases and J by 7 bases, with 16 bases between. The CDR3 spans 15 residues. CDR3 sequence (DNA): TGTGCCAGCAGGACCCAACAGGGAGAGAATTCACCCCTCCACTTT. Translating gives CASRTQQGENSPLHF.